This T cell receptor beta chain was retrieved from a study of shared clonotypes between healthy human individuals. Deep-level running was used for the assay. Genomic DNA of each subset was evenly split across several immunoSEQ plates. Only in-frame clones appear in the TCRdb table, and some are missing; sequencing was by immunoSEQ multiplex PCR. The repertoire holds about half a million clones, with roughly 80% as singletons. Germline CDR1 reads SGHTA; CDR2 reads FQGTGA. The length of the CDR3 is 17 residues. V lost 3 bases, J lost 6 bases, and 14 bases stayed unmatched. The donor cohort consisted entirely of Caucasian adults residing in Nashville, Tennessee. With unsorted samples, genomic DNA was obtained from tens of millions of PBMCs.

Sequenced input: PBMCs. This receptor was obtained from a woman aged 40 to 50 in good health. Some clones in this sample may be carry-over from other donors' samples. J is TRBJ2-1 and V is TRBV7-3; 7 bases agree with TRBD2. The CDR3 nucleotides read TGTGCCAGCAGCTTTGCTTCAAGGGGAGGGCCGGGCAATGAGCAGTTCTTC. Translating gives CASSFASRGGPGNEQFF. The whole variable domain, remainder taken from reference TRBV7-3 and TRBJ2-1, is GAGVSQTPSNKVTEKGKYVELRCDPISGHTALYWYRQSLGQGPEFLIYFQGTGAADDSGLPNDRFFAVRPEGSVSTLKIQRTERGDSAVYLCASSFASRGGPGNEQFFGPGTRLTVL.